These 4 T cell receptor beta chains were all obtained from the same sample, sequenced in a study of blood T cell repertoires in COVID-19. This table comes from immunoSEQ multiplex PCR, and its TCRdb copy is limited to in-frame clones, with some not included. In the table there are tens of thousands of clones, 89% of which are singletons. The sequenced sample was peripheral blood. These TCRs come from a woman in her fifties or sixties with active COVID-19.

The table lists this clone with a few counts. V usage is TRBV5-7 and J usage is TRBJ2-2; the match to TRBD1 covers 9 bases. TRBV5-7 is labeled an ORF, and its function is uncertain. J was trimmed by 4 bases and V by 4 bases; bases with no gene match: 5. The CDR3 runs 15 residues. As DNA, the CDR3 is TGTGCCAGCAGCCTGAGGGACAGGGTCACCGGGGAGCTGTTTTTT. Translating gives CASSLRDRVTGELFF.

J is TRBJ2-7 and V is TRBV7-9; no clear D. The V end lost 7 bases, the J end lost 6 bases, and 13 bases lay between the germline ends. The length of the CDR3 is 12 residues. Germline CDR1 reads SEHNR; CDR2 reads FQNEAQ (reference sequence). Here the CDR3 reads CASNPPRGEQYF. In nucleotides, the CDR3 is TGTGCCAGCAACCCCCCTCGCGGCGAGCAGTACTTC.

The rearrangement links TRBV10-1 to TRBJ1-1, with 8 bases lining up with TRBD1. V lost 6 bases to trimming and J lost 1 base; unmatched junction nucleotides: 7. CDR1 is WNHNN, CDR2 SYGVQD, per germline (reference sequence). The CDR3 has 15 amino acids. The DNA for the CDR3 is TGCGCCAGCAGCTTGGACAGGGCATCGAACACTGAAGCTTTCTTT. This encodes CASSLDRASNTEAFF.

The J gene is TRBJ2-1, the V gene TRBV24-1, with D tentatively TRBD2 (5 bases). CDR1 and CDR2 from the germline V gene are KGHDR and SFDVKD. The V and J ends lost 4 bases and 9 bases respectively, with 12 bases between them. The CDR3 length is 13 residues. This CDR3 reads CATSEPGSGEQFF. The CDR3 DNA sequence: TGTGCCACCAGTGAGCCGGGGTCTGGTGAGCAGTTCTTC.